This T cell receptor (beta chain) derives from a study of human T cells and chemical hapten exposure. Study information: Alopecia areata, totalis or universalis affected patients who were mostly female. Small differences in pooled library volume mainly drove the variation in TCR yields per sample.

TCRdb itself ran the RACE reads through MiXCR, one entry per CDR3 protein. The data show 95,000 or so distinct CDR3 sequences, about an eighth seen once. Indicated time point: patch test 2, 6 weeks after DPC sensitization. Treatment reported: therapeutic diphenylcyclopropenone sensitization with weekly scalp DPC. This clonotype showed up just a few times. Its antigen is unidentified. The study's findings and limits: Expanded TCRs created a significantly greater count of big CDR3 similarity clusters than controls did.

Germline V CDR1 and CDR2: DFQATT, SNEGSKA (reference sequence). The CDR3 length is 16 residues. Losses at the gene ends were 0 bases for V and 0 bases for J; bases not matched to a gene: 2. The chain couples TRBV20-1 to TRBJ1-5; 10 bases line up with TRBD1. The TCR sequence derives from a woman aged 40 to 50 with alopecia areata. Some clones in this sample may be carry-over from other donors' samples. This material consisted of whole blood, taken in connection with sensitization to the hapten diphenylcyclopropenone (DPC). CDR3 coding DNA: TGCAGTGCTAGAGAAAGGACAGGGGGTAGCAATCAGCCCCAGCATTTT. Residues: CSARERTGGSNQPQHF.